The 26 T cell receptor beta chains below all came from one sample that was sequenced in a study of CD8 T cells in ankylosing spondylitis. MiXCR, run by TCRdb on the 5' RACE reads, gives a single entry per CDR3 protein. In the table there are 200,000 to 250,000 distinct CDR3 sequences, around 11% of which are singletons. Input material: blood, either unsorted or a sorted T cell fraction (not recorded which). These receptor sequences come from a male donor with ankylosing spondylitis or in good health (not recorded which).

The chain links TRBV27 to TRBJ1-5; maybe TRBD1 (5 bases). Trimming shortened V by 4 bases and J by 5 bases, and 15 bases separated the two germline ends. From germline, CDR1 is MNHEY and CDR2 SMNVEV (reference sequence). The CDR3 loop spans 15 amino acids. This CDR3 reads CASSSRDGVDQPQHF. The CDR3 DNA reads TGTGCCAGCAGTTCCAGGGACGGGGTTGATCAGCCCCAGCATTTT.

Many counts were recorded for this clonotype. The V and J genes are TRBV28 and TRBJ2-3, with 7 bases matching TRBD1. V shed 6 bases, J shed 0 bases, and the junction held 15 bases outside the gene matches. The CDR3 is 18 amino acids. Germline-derived CDR1 and CDR2 are MDHEN and SYDVKM. The CDR3: CASSPRGQQFVSTDTQYF. CDR3 nucleotides: TGTGCCAGCAGCCCAAGGGGACAGCAGTTCGTCAGCACAGATACGCAGTATTTT. The whole variable domain, remainder taken from reference TRBV28 and TRBJ2-3, is DVKVTQSSRYLVKRTGEKVFLECVQDMDHENMFWYRQDPGLGLRLIYFSYDVKMKEKGDIPEGYSVSREKKERFSLILESASTNQTSMYLCASSPRGQQFVSTDTQYFGPGTRLTVL.

This clonotype appeared many times. This chain uses TRBV3-1 with TRBJ2-5; TRBD1 aligns across 10 bases. Per the germline V gene, CDR1 is LGHDT and CDR2 is YNNKEL (reference sequence). The length of the CDR3 is 15 residues. The ends lost 6 bases at V and 5 bases at J; junction bases unmatched: 9. Written as DNA, the CDR3 is TGTGCCAGCAGTATGTATCGGGACAGGGGTGAGACCCAGTACTTC. As protein: CASSMYRDRGETQYF.

This clonotype was found many times. The chain combines TRBV24-1 with TRBJ2-1; TRBD1 agrees at 8 bases. Germline values: CDR1 KGHDR, CDR2 SFDVKD. The CDR3 runs to 11 residues. Unmatched junction bases numbered 1, after V lost 9 bases and J lost 7 bases. The CDR3 DNA reads TGTGCCACCCGACAGGGGAATGAGCAGTTCTTC. This gives the protein CATRQGNEQFF.

This clonotype was detected many times. The V and J genes are TRBV12-3 or TRBV12-4 and TRBJ2-3; 10 bases match TRBD2. The ends lost 7 bases at V and 1 base at J; junction bases unmatched: 8. The CDR3 contains 16 residues. CDR3 DNA: TGTGCCAGCACCTTCTCAGCGGGAGGGGGCACAGATACGCAGTATTTT. Protein: CASTFSAGGGTDTQYF.

V gene TRBV4-2 combines with J gene TRBJ2-7; TRBD2 matches 9 bases. Per germline, CDR1 LGHNA and CDR2 YNFKEQ. CDR3 length equals 16 residues. V shed 1 base, J shed 6 bases, and the junction held 10 bases outside the gene matches. The CDR3 reads CASSQGDLAGTSEQYF. CDR3 nucleotide sequence: TGTGCCAGCAGCCAAGGCGATCTAGCGGGAACAAGCGAGCAGTACTTC.

The gene calls are TRBV4-1 and TRBJ2-4; D perhaps matches TRBD1 (5 bases). The CDR3 is 15 amino acids. CDR1 is MGHRA and CDR2 is YSYEKL in the germline V gene. V was cut by 0 bases and J by 5 bases, with 11 bases left in between. Here the CDR3 reads CASSQEGREENIQYF. The CDR3 DNA reads TGCGCCAGCAGCCAAGAGGGCAGGGAAGAAAACATTCAGTACTTC.

The table lists this clonotype with many counts. V is TRBV5-1 and J is TRBJ2-2, with D possibly being TRBD1 (5 bases). Looked up from germline, CDR1 is SGHRS and CDR2 is YFSETQ. Deletions cut 4 bases from V and 6 bases from J, with 16 bases between. The CDR3 covers 15 residues. For the CDR3, the DNA is TGCGCCAGCAGCGGCAGGGAATCTGGGGCCGGGGAGCTGTTTTTT. Protein sequence: CASSGRESGAGELFF.

This clonotype was seen at least ten times. The chain combines TRBV4-2 with TRBJ1-5; 8 bases line up with TRBD1. From germline, CDR1 is LGHNA and CDR2 YNFKEQ. V shed 0 bases and J 1 base; nucleotides not matched to a gene: 2. The CDR3 has 16 residues. The CDR3 coding sequence is TGTGCCAGCAGCCAAGAGCAGGGGGCGAGCAATCAGCCCCAGCATTTT. Encoded protein: CASSQEQGASNQPQHF.

The chain is built from TRBV7-2 and TRBJ2-5, with D possibly TRBD2 on 7 matching bases. The CDR3 has 16 residues. CDR1 is SGHTA and CDR2 is FQGNSA in the germline V gene. V was cut by 5 bases and J by 4 bases, with 20 bases left in between. CDR3 DNA sequence: TGTGCCAGCAGCAAGGGGATGCGGGGGCGTGTAGAGACCCAGTACTTC. This translates into CASSKGMRGRVETQYF.

The chain joins TRBV20-1 to TRBJ2-5, with D possibly being TRBD2 (6 bases). The germline gives CDR1 DFQATT, CDR2 SNEGSKA (reference sequence). The ends were cut back, 7 bases at V and 2 bases at J, with 26 bases in the middle. CDR3 size: 17 residues. Here the CDR3 DNA reads TGCAGTGTCTGGGGCACCGGTGCGGGGTGCGATCAAGAGACCCAGTACTTC. Its translation is CSVWGTGAGCDQETQYF.

This clonotype came up many times. V and J are TRBV10-3 and TRBJ2-7; TRBD2 might be the D (5 bases). Trimming removed 0 bases at V and 3 bases at J, with 9 bases between. Germline loops: CDR1 ENHRY, CDR2 SYGVKD. The CDR3 runs to 14 residues. The CDR3 spells CAISESGGYYEQYF. The CDR3 DNA reads TGTGCCATCAGTGAGTCCGGCGGGTACTACGAGCAGTACTTC.

This clonotype was seen many times. V is TRBV28 and J is TRBJ2-1; D is undetermined. This CDR3 comprises 14 residues. Germline CDR1 reads MDHEN; CDR2 reads SYDVKM. Trimming removed 4 bases at V and 4 bases at J, with 11 bases between. The CDR3 sequence: CASSSPILYNEQFF. CDR3 coding DNA: TGTGCCAGCAGTTCCCCGATACTTTACAATGAGCAGTTCTTC.

A few counts support this clonotype. The chain has TRBV19 and TRBJ2-7; possibly TRBD2 for D (7 bases). The CDR3 totals 16 residues. The germline V gene encodes CDR1 LNHDA and CDR2 SQIVND (reference sequence). The ends were cut back, 5 bases at V and 3 bases at J, with 20 bases in the middle. This CDR3 reads CASSPGSGGGLYEQYF. Here the CDR3 DNA reads TGTGCCAGTAGTCCCGGAAGTGGCGGGGGCCTCTACGAGCAGTACTTC.

This clonotype was counted ten times or more. The chain recombines TRBV29-1 with TRBJ2-2; TRBD1 might be the D (6 bases). The CDR3 is made up of 13 amino acids. Trimming left V 7 bases short and J 6 bases short, with 15 bases between. Germline lookup yields CDR1 SQVTM and CDR2 ANQGSEA. The CDR3, as DNA: TGCAGCGCCGGGACATCCCGTGCCGGGGAGCTGTTTTTT. Amino acid sequence: CSAGTSRAGELFF.

This clonotype was recorded a few times. The CDR3 region is CASSQSSGTQFF. The CDR3 region has the DNA TGTGCCAGCAGCCAGAGTTCCGGGACCCAGTTCTTC. The chain uses TRBV3-1 and TRBJ2-1, with D perhaps matching TRBD1 or TRBD2 (5 bases each). This CDR3 spans 12 amino acids. CDR1 and CDR2 (germline): LGHDT, YNNKEL (reference sequence). V lost 3 bases and J 13 bases, leaving 13 bases between the germline ends.

The J gene is TRBJ2-7, the V gene TRBV7-9, with 11 bases aligning to TRBD2. Germline trimming cut 4 bases from V and 3 bases from J; bases unmatched to any gene: 5. This CDR3 region has 15 residues. The germline V gene has CDR1 SEHNR and CDR2 FQNEAQ (reference sequence). CDR3 region: CASSSLTSGDYEQYF. CDR3 coding DNA: TGTGCCAGCAGCTCCCTGACTAGCGGGGACTACGAGCAGTACTTC.

This clonotype was recorded at least ten times. The chain links TRBV20-1 to TRBJ2-2, with D maybe TRBD1 (5 bases). In germline, CDR1 is DFQATT, CDR2 SNEGSKA (reference sequence). Trimming removed 6 bases from V and 5 bases from J, with 13 bases in between. The CDR3 runs to 13 residues. CDR3 in DNA: TGCAGTGCCTCCCCCAGGGAAACCGGGGAGCTGTTTTTT. It translates to CSASPRETGELFF.

This clonotype was picked up one time. The chain combines TRBV21-1 with TRBJ2-5; the D segment call TRBD2 is taken from the table without a DNA check. TRBV21-1 is described as a pseudogene. This CDR3 region has 15 residues. CDR3 coding DNA: TGTGCCAGCAGCAAAGGTGGCGGGGGGATAGAGACCCAGTACTTC. Its protein is CASSKGGGGIETQYF.

The chain recombines TRBV5-1 with TRBJ1-1; 9 nucleotides agree with TRBD1. Per the germline V gene, CDR1 is SGHRS and CDR2 is YFSETQ. The CDR3 has 15 amino acids. The ends lost 4 bases at V and 0 bases at J; junction bases unmatched: 4. CDR3: CASSHDRGMNTEAFF. The CDR3 DNA follows: TGCGCCAGCAGCCACGACAGGGGGATGAACACTGAAGCTTTCTTT.

The chain recombines TRBV5-1 with TRBJ1-1; perhaps TRBD1 as D (6 bases). CDR1 SGHRS and CDR2 YFSETQ come from the germline V gene. Trimming removed 4 bases from V and 1 base from J, with 17 bases in between. The CDR3 contains 16 residues. The DNA for the CDR3 is TGCGCCAGCAGCCCAGGGGAGGGTGACTGGAACACTGAAGCTTTCTTT. It translates to CASSPGEGDWNTEAFF.

J is TRBJ2-3 and V is TRBV6-5, with D possibly being TRBD1 (7 bases). Trimming left V 2 bases short and J 3 bases short, with 12 bases between. This CDR3 spans 15 amino acids. In germline, CDR1 is MNHEY, CDR2 SVGAGI. CDR3 DNA sequence: TGTGCCAGCAGTTACCAGGGGGGCGGAACAGATACGCAGTATTTT. This sequence encodes CASSYQGGGTDTQYF.

In this sample, this clonotype turned up many times. The chain combines TRBV7-9 with TRBJ1-3; no clear D. The germline gives CDR1 SEHNR, CDR2 FQNEAQ (reference sequence). CDR3 length: 14 residues. The V end lost 1 base, the J end lost 2 bases, and 6 bases lay between the germline ends. This CDR3 reads CASSLEAAGNTIYF. The CDR3 DNA is TGTGCCAGCAGCTTAGAGGCAGCTGGAAACACCATATATTTT.

This clonotype was picked up many times. The V call is TRBV10-3, the J call TRBJ2-3; D is ambiguous. Germline V CDR1 and CDR2: ENHRY, SYGVKD. The V gene lost 3 bases and the J gene lost 5 bases, with 6 bases spanning the gap. The CDR3 is 12 amino acids. CDR3 in DNA: TGTGCCATCAGTGACAGACAAGATACGCAGTATTTT. Translating it yields CAISDRQDTQYF.

This clonotype has at least ten counts. The chain links TRBV6-1 to TRBJ2-7; tentative D call: TRBD1 (7 bases). In germline, CDR1 is MNHNS, CDR2 SASEGT. This CDR3 has 14 amino acids. V dropped 5 bases and J dropped 2 bases, with 13 bases sitting between them. CDR3 residues: CASSIAGTAYEQYF. The CDR3 DNA is TGTGCCAGCAGTATTGCGGGGACAGCCTACGAGCAGTACTTC.

In its sample, this clonotype was seen many times. V usage is TRBV20-1 and J usage is TRBJ2-1, with 7 bases identical to TRBD1. The CDR3 contains 14 residues. The germline gives CDR1 DFQATT, CDR2 SNEGSKA (reference sequence). V shed 0 bases and J 3 bases; nucleotides not matched to a gene: 2. This chain's CDR3 is CSARDRDSYNEQFF. CDR3 nucleotide sequence: TGCAGTGCTAGAGACCGGGACAGCTACAATGAGCAGTTCTTC.